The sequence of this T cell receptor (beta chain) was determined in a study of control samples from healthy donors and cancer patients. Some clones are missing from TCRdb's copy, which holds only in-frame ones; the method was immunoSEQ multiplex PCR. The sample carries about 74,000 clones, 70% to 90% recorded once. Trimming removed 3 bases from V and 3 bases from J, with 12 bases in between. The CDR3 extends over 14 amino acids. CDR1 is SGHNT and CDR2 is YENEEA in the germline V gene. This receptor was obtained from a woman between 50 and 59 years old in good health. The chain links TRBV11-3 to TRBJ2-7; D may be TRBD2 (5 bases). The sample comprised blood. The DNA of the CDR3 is TGTGCCAGCAGCTTTGGGTCTGGAGGCTACGAGCAGTACTTC. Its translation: CASSFGSGGYEQYF.